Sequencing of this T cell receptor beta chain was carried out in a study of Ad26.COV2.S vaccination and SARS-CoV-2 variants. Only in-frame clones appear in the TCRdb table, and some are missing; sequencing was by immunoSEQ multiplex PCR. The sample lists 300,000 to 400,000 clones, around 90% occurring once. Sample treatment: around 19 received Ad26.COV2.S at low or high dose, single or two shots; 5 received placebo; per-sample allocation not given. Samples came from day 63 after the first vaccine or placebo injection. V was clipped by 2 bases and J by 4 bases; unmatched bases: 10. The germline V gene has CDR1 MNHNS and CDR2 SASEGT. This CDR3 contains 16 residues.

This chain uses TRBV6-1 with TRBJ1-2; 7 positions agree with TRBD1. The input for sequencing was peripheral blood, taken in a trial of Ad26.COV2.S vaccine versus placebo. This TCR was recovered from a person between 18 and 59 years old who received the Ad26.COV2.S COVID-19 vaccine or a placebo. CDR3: CASSEIGPQGGYGYTF. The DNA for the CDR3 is TGTGCCAGCAGTGAAATAGGCCCCCAGGGGGGCTATGGCTACACCTTC.